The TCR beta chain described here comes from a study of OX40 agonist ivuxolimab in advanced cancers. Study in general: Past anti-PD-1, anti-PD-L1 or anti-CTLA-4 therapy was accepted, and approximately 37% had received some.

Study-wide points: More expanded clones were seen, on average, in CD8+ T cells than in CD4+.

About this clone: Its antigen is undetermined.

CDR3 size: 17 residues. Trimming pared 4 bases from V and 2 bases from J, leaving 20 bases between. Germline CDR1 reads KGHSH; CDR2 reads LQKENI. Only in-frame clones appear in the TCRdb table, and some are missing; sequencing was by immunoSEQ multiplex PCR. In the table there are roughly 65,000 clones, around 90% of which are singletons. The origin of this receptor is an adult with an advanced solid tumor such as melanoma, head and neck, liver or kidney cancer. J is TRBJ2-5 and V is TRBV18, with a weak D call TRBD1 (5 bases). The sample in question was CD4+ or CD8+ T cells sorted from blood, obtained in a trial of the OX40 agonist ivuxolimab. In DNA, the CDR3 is TGTGCCAGCTCACTTTCGTGGCAGGGCCGATTACAAGAGACCCAGTACTTC. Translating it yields CASSLSWQGRLQETQYF. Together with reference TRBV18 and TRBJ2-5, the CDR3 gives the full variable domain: NAGVMQNPRHLVRRRGQEARLRCSPMKGHSHVYWYRQLPEEGLKFMVYLQKENIIDESGMPKERFSAEFPKEGPSILRIQQVVRGDSAAYFCASSLSWQGRLQETQYFGPGTRLLVL.